Following are 2 T cell receptor beta chains from one sample sequenced in a study of spatial heterogeneity in lung cancer. Study-wide results and caveats: Tumor mutation counts were tracked by expanded intratumoral alpha and beta TCR counts.

Time point indicated: sample taken at primary tumor resection. For these receptors, no antigen is known. TCRdb re-derived calls from the 5' RACE reads in MiXCR, one entry per CDR3 protein. The data hold 7,000 to 10,000 distinct CDR3 sequences, with approximately 10% observed a single time. Sequenced material: lung tumor tissue, taken at surgery. These receptors were taken from a male donor with early-stage non-small cell lung cancer.

About this clonotype: One end of the junction fails to match germline, which may point to a read error. The chain recombines TRBV11-2 with TRBJ2-5; D not resolved. The CDR3 runs to 12 residues. The germline V gene encodes CDR1 SGHAT and CDR2 FQNNGV. The CDR3 coding sequence is TGTGCCAGCAGCCTAGACCAAGAGACCCAGTACTTC. Encoded protein: CASSLDQETQYF.

This clonotype rates as medium-sized (0.01 to 0.1%). The chain employs TRBV7-9 and TRBJ2-7; the D is unclear. V gave up 5 bases and J gave up 5 bases, with 10 bases separating them. Germline CDR1 reads SEHNR; CDR2 reads FQNEAQ (reference sequence). The CDR3 is 12 amino acids. The CDR3 reads CASSILGDEQYF. CDR3 bases: TGTGCCAGCAGCATCCTTGGGGACGAGCAGTACTTC.